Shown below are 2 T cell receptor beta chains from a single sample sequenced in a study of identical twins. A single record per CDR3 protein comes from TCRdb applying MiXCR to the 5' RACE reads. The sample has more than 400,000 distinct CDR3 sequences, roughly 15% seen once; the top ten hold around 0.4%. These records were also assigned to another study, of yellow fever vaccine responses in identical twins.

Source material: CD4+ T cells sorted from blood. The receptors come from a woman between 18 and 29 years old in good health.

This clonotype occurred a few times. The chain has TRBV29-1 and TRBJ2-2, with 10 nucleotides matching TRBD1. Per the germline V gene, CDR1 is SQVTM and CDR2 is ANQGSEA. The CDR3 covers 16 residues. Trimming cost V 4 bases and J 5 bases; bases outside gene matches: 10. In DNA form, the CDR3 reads TGCAGCGTTGGGGTCCGGGACAGGGGTGAGACCGGGGAGCTGTTTTTT. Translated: CSVGVRDRGETGELFF.

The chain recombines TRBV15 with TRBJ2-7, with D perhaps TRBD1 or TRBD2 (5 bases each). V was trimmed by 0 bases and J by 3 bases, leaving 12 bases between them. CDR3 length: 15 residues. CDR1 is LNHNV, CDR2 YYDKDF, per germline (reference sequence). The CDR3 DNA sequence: TGTGCCACCAGCAGAGATCTCGGGACCGACTACGAGCAGTACTTC. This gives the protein CATSRDLGTDYEQYF.